Detailed here is one TCR beta chain. Its antigen remains unidentified. The PCR was carried out with 60 Vbeta primers and 13 Jbeta primers. The data were produced by immunoSEQ multiplex PCR, yet TCRdb's version contains in-frame clones alone and is incomplete. The repertoire holds more than 150,000 clones, with 65% to 90% as singletons. Participants comprised healthy donors of bone marrow. CDR3 size: 13 residues. The junction had 1 base not matched to a gene; V was cut back by 2 bases and J by 6 bases. Per germline, CDR1 MRHNA and CDR2 SNTAGT. The sample comes from a study of cytomegalovirus exposure and HLA in healthy donors. Study results and caveats: Common viral pathogens were later found to be apparently linked to several of the most significant clusters. Later work showed greater clonal expansion in HLA-associated TCR beta chains than in equally common others. The CMV antigen specificity of three CMV-associated chains was confirmed through in vitro analysis.

The receptor's source is a girl aged 2 to 10 in good health and CMV-seropositive. V gene TRBV6-4 combines with J gene TRBJ2-1; 7 bases align to TRBD1. The sample comprised PBMCs. The CDR3 here is CASSDRDSNEQFF. The CDR3 DNA reads as TGTGCCAGCAGTGACCGGGACAGCAATGAGCAGTTCTTC.